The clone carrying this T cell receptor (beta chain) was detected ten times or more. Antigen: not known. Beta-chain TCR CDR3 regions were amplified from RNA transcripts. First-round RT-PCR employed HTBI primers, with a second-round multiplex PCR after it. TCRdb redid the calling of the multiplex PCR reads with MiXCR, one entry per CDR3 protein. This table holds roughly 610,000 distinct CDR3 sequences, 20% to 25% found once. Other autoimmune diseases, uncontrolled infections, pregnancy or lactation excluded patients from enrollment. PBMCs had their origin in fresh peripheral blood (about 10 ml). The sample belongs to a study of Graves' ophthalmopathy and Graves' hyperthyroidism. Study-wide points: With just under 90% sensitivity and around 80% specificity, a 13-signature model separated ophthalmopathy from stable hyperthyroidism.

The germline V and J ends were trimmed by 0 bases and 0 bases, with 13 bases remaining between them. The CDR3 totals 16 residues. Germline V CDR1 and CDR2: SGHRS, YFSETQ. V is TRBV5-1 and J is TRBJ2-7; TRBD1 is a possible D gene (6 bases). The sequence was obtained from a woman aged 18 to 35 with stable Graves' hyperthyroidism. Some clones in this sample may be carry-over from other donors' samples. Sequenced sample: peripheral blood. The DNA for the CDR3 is TGCGCCAGCAGCTTGGCCAAGGGGGATTCCTCCTACGAGCAGTACTTC. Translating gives CASSLAKGDSSYEQYF.